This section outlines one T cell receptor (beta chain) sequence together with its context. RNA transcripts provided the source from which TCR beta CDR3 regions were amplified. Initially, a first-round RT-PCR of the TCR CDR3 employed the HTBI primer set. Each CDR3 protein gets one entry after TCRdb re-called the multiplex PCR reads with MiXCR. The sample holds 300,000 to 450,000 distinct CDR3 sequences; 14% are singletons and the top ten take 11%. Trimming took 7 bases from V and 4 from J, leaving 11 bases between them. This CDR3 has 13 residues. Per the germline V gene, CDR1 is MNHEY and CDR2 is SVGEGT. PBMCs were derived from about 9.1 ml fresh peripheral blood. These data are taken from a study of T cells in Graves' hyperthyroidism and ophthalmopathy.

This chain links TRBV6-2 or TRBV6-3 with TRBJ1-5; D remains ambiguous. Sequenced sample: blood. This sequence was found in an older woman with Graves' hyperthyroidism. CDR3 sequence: CASTPAGNQPQHF. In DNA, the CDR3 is TGTGCCAGCACCCCCGCGGGGAATCAGCCCCAGCATTTT.